This entry is about one T cell receptor (beta chain). The CDR3 is 16 amino acids. Germline CDR1 SGHTA, CDR2 FQGNSA. V shed 0 bases and J 7 bases; nucleotides not matched to a gene: 4. This specimen belongs to a study of blood T cell repertoires in COVID-19. Study-wide background: Sites across the United States, Italy and Spain contributed samples from acute and convalescent COVID-19. The cDNA or gDNA used as material had been derived from T cells, B-cell-depleted T cells, or PBMCs.

In the authors' methods: Nucleated cell number was recorded as an estimate derived from reference gene primer amplification. TCRdb's table, derived via immunoSEQ multiplex PCR, lists solely in-frame clones and lacks some. V and J calls and clone size are copied from that table; D and trimming were computed from the DNA. The top ten clones hold 10% of a sample with approximately 37,000 clones, 85% to 90% of them seen once. The source is a man aged 80 or over with active COVID-19. Sequenced sample: peripheral blood. This chain links TRBV7-2 with TRBJ2-1, with TRBD2 identical over 12 bases. The CDR3: CASSLASSGRANEQFF. In DNA form, the CDR3 reads TGTGCCAGCAGCTTAGCGTCTAGCGGGAGGGCAAATGAGCAGTTCTTC.